Listed below are T cell receptor beta chains from one sample, sequenced in a study of cytomegalovirus exposure and HLA in healthy donors. Measured with immunoSEQ multiplex PCR; TCRdb has only the in-frame clones, and not every one. The sample shows 200,000 or so clones, 87% of them seen only once. Specimen: PBMCs. These receptors came from a man aged 25 to 40 in good health and CMV-seronegative. Each CDR3 is given with its conserved first and last residue. A D gene is named only where the DNA matches it firmly. The size entry is marked missing in some rows and otherwise reads once, few, many or a size class.

D gene: TRBD2; V gene: TRBV9; clone size: NA; J gene: TRBJ2-2; CDR3 DNA: TGTGCCAGCAGCGTAGAACCCCCCGGGGGGGCCGGGGAGCTGTTTTTT; CDR3 protein: CASSVEPPGGAGELFF
D gene: NA; V gene: TRBV23-1; clone size: few; J gene: TRBJ2-7; CDR3 DNA: TGCGCCTGTCATAGCGGACAGGTCGTTTACGAGCAGTACTTC; CDR3 protein: CACHSGQVVYEQYF
D gene: TRBD1; V gene: TRBV6-1; clone size: once; J gene: TRBJ2-5; CDR3 DNA: TGTGCCAGCCGAGGGACAGCTCAGGAAGAGACCCAGTACTTC; CDR3 protein: CASRGTAQEETQYF
D gene: TRBD1; V gene: TRBV11-2; clone size: NA; J gene: TRBJ1-1; CDR3 DNA: TGTGCCAGCAGCTTAGTGGGGACAGTCGACACTGAAGCTTTCTTT; CDR3 protein: CASSLVGTVDTEAFF
D gene: NA; V gene: TRBV19; clone size: NA; J gene: TRBJ2-1; CDR3 DNA: TGTGCCAGTAGCCCGGTACCCCGAGGTGAGCAGTTCTTC; CDR3 protein: CASSPVPRGEQFF
D gene: NA; V gene: TRBV21-1; clone size: once; J gene: TRBJ1-2; CDR3 DNA: TGTGCCAGCAGCAAAGCTCCTGGCAGGGCTAACTATGGCTACACCTTC; CDR3 protein: CASSKAPGRANYGYTF
D gene: NA; V gene: TRBV9; clone size: NA; J gene: TRBJ1-1; CDR3 DNA: TGTGCCAGCAGCGTAGTGGCCGGGAGCACTGAAGCTTTCTTT; CDR3 protein: CASSVVAGSTEAFF
D gene: NA; V gene: TRBV6-5; clone size: NA; J gene: TRBJ2-1; CDR3 DNA: TGTGCCAGCGCGGGGAGTCACAATGAGCAGTTCTTC; CDR3 protein: CASAGSHNEQFF
D gene: TRBD1; V gene: TRBV28; clone size: once; J gene: TRBJ2-7; CDR3 DNA: TGTGCCAGCAGACCCCTGACAGGGGGCGGTTACGAGCAGTACTTC; CDR3 protein: CASRPLTGGGYEQYF
D gene: TRBD2; V gene: TRBV6-1; clone size: NA; J gene: TRBJ2-2; CDR3 DNA: TGTGCCAGCAGTGAGCTAGCGGGACCCGGGGAGCTGTTTTTT; CDR3 protein: CASSELAGPGELFF
D gene: NA; V gene: TRBV27; clone size: NA; J gene: TRBJ2-1; CDR3 DNA: TGTGCCAGCAGCCCCACCGGAACGGGTAACAATGAGCAGTTCTTC; CDR3 protein: CASSPTGTGNNEQFF
D gene: NA; V gene: TRBV5-1; clone size: few; J gene: TRBJ1-2; CDR3 DNA: TGCGCCAGCCCCCTAAGGGGGGGTAGTAACTATGGCTACACCTTC; CDR3 protein: CASPLRGGSNYGYTF
D gene: TRBD2; V gene: TRBV2; clone size: NA; J gene: TRBJ2-1; CDR3 DNA: TGTGCCAGCAGTGAGCGTGCGGGAGGCTACAATGAGCAGTTCTTC; CDR3 protein: CASSERAGGYNEQFF
D gene: NA; V gene: TRBV4-1; clone size: once; J gene: TRBJ1-2; CDR3 DNA: TGCGCCAGCAGCCAACGGGACTATGGCTACACCTTC; CDR3 protein: CASSQRDYGYTF
D gene: TRBD2; V gene: TRBV5-5; clone size: NA; J gene: TRBJ2-1; CDR3 DNA: TGTGCCAGCAGCTTGGGGGCGGGGGTAAACAATGAGCAGTTCTTC; CDR3 protein: CASSLGAGVNNEQFF
D gene: NA; V gene: TRBV6-1; clone size: NA; J gene: TRBJ2-7; CDR3 DNA: TGTGCCAGCAGTGAAGGGGTGGCAGGGGTCTACGAGCAGTACTTC; CDR3 protein: CASSEGVAGVYEQYF
D gene: NA; V gene: TRBV7-8; clone size: NA; J gene: TRBJ1-4; CDR3 DNA: TGTGCCAGCAGCTTAATGGGGAGGCCAAATGAAAAACTGTTTTTT; CDR3 protein: CASSLMGRPNEKLFF
D gene: NA; V gene: TRBV2; clone size: NA; J gene: TRBJ1-5; CDR3 DNA: TGTGCCAGCAGGGGGGGGAGAGGGGCCCAGCATTTT; CDR3 protein: CASRGGRGAQHF
D gene: TRBD1; V gene: TRBV5-1; clone size: NA; J gene: TRBJ2-3; CDR3 DNA: TGCGCCAGCAGCCCCGCGGGGACAGGGGCGGGCGATACGCAGTATTTT; CDR3 protein: CASSPAGTGAGDTQYF
D gene: NA; V gene: TRBV6-5; clone size: NA; J gene: TRBJ1-3; CDR3 DNA: TGTGCCAGCAGTTCCGGTGTTCTCGGTGGAAACACCATATATTTT; CDR3 protein: CASSSGVLGGNTIYF
D gene: NA; V gene: TRBV28; clone size: NA; J gene: TRBJ1-2; CDR3 DNA: TGTGCCAGCAGGATACAGGCCCTTGGGGGCTACACCTTC; CDR3 protein: CASRIQALGGYTF
D gene: NA; V gene: TRBV7-2; clone size: NA; J gene: TRBJ2-2; CDR3 DNA: TGTGCCAGCAGCTTAACAGGGAAAGACACCGGGGAGCTGTTTTTT; CDR3 protein: CASSLTGKDTGELFF
D gene: NA; V gene: TRBV7-9; clone size: NA; J gene: TRBJ1-4; CDR3 DNA: TGTGCCAGCAGCTTGGACGGTGGAGGTGAAAAACTGTTTTTT; CDR3 protein: CASSLDGGGEKLFF
D gene: NA; V gene: TRBV5-1; clone size: NA; J gene: TRBJ1-3; CDR3 DNA: TGCGCCAGCAGCTTATCCGGGGAACTTGGAAACACCATATATTTT; CDR3 protein: CASSLSGELGNTIYF
D gene: NA; V gene: TRBV28; clone size: NA; J gene: TRBJ1-4; CDR3 DNA: TGTGCCAGCAGTTTCGGGGGGCCGGCTAATGAAAAACTGTTTTTT; CDR3 protein: CASSFGGPANEKLFF
D gene: NA; V gene: TRBV11-2; clone size: NA; J gene: TRBJ1-6; CDR3 DNA: TGTGCCAGCAGCTTAGCAAGGGTCGGAGGGTCACCCCTCCACTTT; CDR3 protein: CASSLARVGGSPLHF
D gene: TRBD1; V gene: TRBV2; clone size: NA; J gene: TRBJ1-1; CDR3 DNA: TGTGCCAGCAGGGGGACAGGCGAAGCTTTCTTT; CDR3 protein: CASRGTGEAFF